Listed here are 14 T cell receptor beta chains from one sample, sequenced in a study of T cell changes during pregnancy in multiple sclerosis (dated by TCRdb to between 2018 and 2021). The library relied on the immunoSEQ multiplex PCR assay. TCRdb holds this immuneACCESS table with in-frame rearrangements only. Some clones are missing; in checked studies, unresolved V genes explain under half, and the rest has no known cause. The sample table contains tens of thousands of clones; only one count was recorded for about 90% of them. The top ten hold about 4.9% of the sample. This material consisted of peripheral blood, taken in the first trimester of pregnancy. These TCRs come from a female donor in good health, enrolled as a control in a pregnancy study.

This clone was detected only once. The chain links TRBV30 to TRBJ1-3; maybe TRBD1 (6 bases). V lost 6 bases, J lost 0 bases, and 12 bases lay in between. The CDR3 totals 14 residues. Germline V lookup: CDR1 GTSNPN, CDR2 SVGIG (reference sequence). The CDR3, as DNA: TGTGCCTGCCTGGACAGCAGCTCTGGAAACACCATATATTTT. Protein: CACLDSSSGNTIYF.

The chain combines TRBV30 with TRBJ2-1; 8 nucleotides agree with TRBD2. Germline loops: CDR1 GTSNPN, CDR2 SVGIG (reference sequence). V lost 2 bases and J lost 8; bases outside the gene matches: 11. The CDR3 is made up of 15 amino acids. CDR3 DNA: TGTGCCTGGAGTCCTCTGGGACTAGATGGGGATGAGCAGTTCTTC. Translation gives CAWSPLGLDGDEQFF.

The chain links TRBV30 to TRBJ1-3; a weak D match, TRBD1 (5 bases). The germline V gene has CDR1 GTSNPN and CDR2 SVGIG (reference sequence). The CDR3 is made up of 15 amino acids. The germline V and J ends were trimmed by 0 bases and 8 bases, with 17 bases remaining between them. As DNA, the CDR3 is TGTGCCTGGAGTGTACGTGGCAGGGAGGGAGACACCATATATTTT. This sequence encodes CAWSVRGREGDTIYF.

The rearrangement uses TRBV28 and TRBJ1-2; 9 bases match TRBD1. CDR1 MDHEN and CDR2 SYDVKM come from the germline V gene. There are 12 residues in the CDR3. V shed 5 bases and J 5 bases; nucleotides not matched to a gene: 0. CDR3 protein: CASSGQGYGYTF. CDR3 coding DNA: TGTGCCAGCAGTGGACAGGGGTATGGCTACACCTTC.

The chain couples TRBV6-5 to TRBJ1-1; 8 bases fit TRBD1. The CDR3 spans 13 residues. The V and J ends lost 8 bases and 5 bases, in that order; junction bases with no gene match: 7. Germline lookup yields CDR1 MNHEY and CDR2 SVGAGI. CDR3 sequence reads: CASLPGGLTEAFF. DNA of the CDR3: TGTGCCAGCTTACCAGGGGGCTTAACTGAAGCTTTCTTT.

The chain joins TRBV19 to TRBJ2-5; 14 bases agree with TRBD2. The V gene's germline CDR1 is LNHDA and CDR2 SQIVND (reference sequence). V was pared by 6 bases and J by 7 bases, with 10 bases of the junction left unmatched. The CDR3 extends over 16 amino acids. CDR3 sequence (DNA): TGTGCCAGTAGCCTCTTGACTAGCGGGGGGGCAGGGACCCAGTACTTC. It encodes CASSLLTSGGAGTQYF.

The genes are TRBV5-1 and TRBJ2-1; 7 positions agree with TRBD2. This CDR3 comprises 19 residues. Unmatched junction bases numbered 19, after V lost 7 bases and J lost 0 bases. Germline-derived CDR1 and CDR2 are SGHRS and YFSETQ. The DNA for the CDR3 is TGCGCCAGCTGGCCGGGACTACAACCCATCCGAAGCTCCTACAATGAGCAGTTCTTC. Translation gives CASWPGLQPIRSSYNEQFF.

The CDR3, as DNA: TGTGCCAGTAGTATAGTCCCACAGGTCGGAACTGAAGCTTTCTTT. Its translation is CASSIVPQVGTEAFF. The rearrangement uses TRBV19 and TRBJ1-1; D is perhaps TRBD1 (5 bases). This CDR3 comprises 15 residues. The V end lost 1 base, the J end lost 5 bases, and 14 bases lay between the germline ends. Germline V lookup: CDR1 LNHDA, CDR2 SQIVND (reference sequence).

V usage is TRBV11-3 and J usage is TRBJ1-2; no firm D call. There are 13 residues in the CDR3. Trimming took off 1 base at V and 3 bases at J, with 6 bases between the two ends. Germline CDR1 SGHNT, CDR2 YENEEA. DNA for the CDR3: TGTGCCAGCAGCTTAGCGGGTTACTATGGCTACACCTTC. It is translated as CASSLAGYYGYTF. Full variable domain (missing parts from reference TRBV11-3 and TRBJ1-2): EAGVVQSPRYKIIEKKQPVAFWCNPISGHNTLYWYLQNLGQGPELLIRYENEEAVDDSQLPKDRFSAERLKGVDSTLKIQPAELGDSAVYLCASSLAGYYGYTFGSGTRLTVV.

The chain recombines TRBV9 with TRBJ1-2; D gene uncertain. This CDR3 has 14 residues. Between the trimmed V and J ends, which lost 4 bases and 7 bases, there was a span of 17 bases. Germline CDR1 and CDR2: SGDLS and YYNGEE. CDR3 bases: TGTGCCAGCAGCTCCCGGGGTGGGGAGGGTGGCTACACCTTC. Protein: CASSSRGGEGGYTF.

The chain carries TRBV5-1 and TRBJ2-1, with TRBD1 matching 10 bases. Per the germline V gene, CDR1 is SGHRS and CDR2 is YFSETQ. V lost 4 bases to trimming and J lost 9 bases; unmatched junction nucleotides: 13. The CDR3 is 16 residues long. The CDR3 spells CASSTPDRGTDGEQFF. The CDR3 nucleotides read TGCGCCAGCAGCACCCCGGACAGGGGGACCGACGGTGAGCAGTTCTTC.

This clone was counted a single time. This chain connects TRBV28 to TRBJ1-5; 7 nucleotides match TRBD1. CDR1 is MDHEN and CDR2 is SYDVKM in the germline V gene. The CDR3 covers 14 residues. V lost 7 bases and J lost 2; bases outside the gene matches: 5. This CDR3 is CASNRQGGNQPQHF. In DNA form, the CDR3 reads TGTGCCAGCAATCGTCAGGGGGGCAATCAGCCCCAGCATTTT.

The chain combines TRBV4-1 with TRBJ2-1; D not certain. The length of the CDR3 is 16 residues. The germline V gene has CDR1 MGHRA and CDR2 YSYEKL. Trimming cost V 3 bases and J 0 bases, with 12 bases left between them. This CDR3 is CASSQLPLSSYNEQFF. DNA of the CDR3: TGCGCCAGCAGCCAGCTACCCTTAAGCTCCTACAATGAGCAGTTCTTC.

V is TRBV2 and J is TRBJ2-1; TRBD2 aligns across 7 bases. Germline V lookup: CDR1 SNHLY, CDR2 FYNNEI. V shed 1 base and J 3 bases; nucleotides not matched to a gene: 3. CDR3 length: 15 amino acids. The CDR3 coding sequence is TGTGCCAGCAGTGAAGGACTAGCTCACTACAATGAGCAGTTCTTC. Its translation is CASSEGLAHYNEQFF.